These T cell receptor beta chains were read from a single sample in a study of T cells after yellow fever vaccination. TCRdb re-derived calls from the 5' RACE reads in MiXCR, one entry per CDR3 protein. The table includes a few hundred thousand distinct CDR3 sequences, 3% to 4.5% detected once. This specimen consisted of PBMCs, obtained 5 days after the yellow fever booster vaccination. The source of these receptors is a man aged 18 to 29 who received the YFV17D yellow fever vaccine. Both conserved end residues are part of each CDR3. D genes are given only for firm matches. Size is omitted from some rows. Given values are once, few, many or a class for expanded clones.

>15|-|TRBV4-2|TRBJ2-1|many
CASSQSTSSYNEQFF
TGTGCCAGCAGCCAGTCCACTAGTTCGTACAATGAGCAGTTCTTC
>16|-|TRBV15|TRBJ2-5|few
CATSRVAGFRGETQYF
TGTGCCACCAGCAGAGTGGCAGGCTTCAGAGGAGAGACCCAGTACTTC
>13|-|TRBV20-1|TRBJ2-5|-
CSARVGGGETQYF
TGCAGTGCTAGGGTAGGAGGGGGAGAGACCCAGTACTTC
>16|TRBD2|TRBV19|TRBJ2-3|-
CASSMWRLASTDTQYF
TGTGCCAGTAGTATGTGGAGACTAGCGAGTACAGATACGCAGTATTTT
>15|-|TRBV5-4|TRBJ1-2|-
CASSFAQGAPYGYTF
TGTGCCAGCAGCTTCGCCCAGGGAGCCCCCTATGGCTACACCTTC
>16|-|TRBV7-2|TRBJ2-1|many
CASSLTWRGSYNEQFF
TGTGCCAGCAGCTTAACGTGGAGGGGCTCCTACAATGAGCAGTTCTTC
>15|TRBD1|TRBV9|TRBJ2-5|many
CASSLEGTGLETQYF
TGTGCCAGCAGCTTGGAAGGGACAGGGTTAGAGACCCAGTACTTC
>18|TRBD1|TRBV7-9|TRBJ2-6|few
CASSTLRRSGGGANVLTF
TGTGCCAGCAGCACTCTGCGACGCTCAGGGGGTGGGGCCAACGTCCTGACTTTC
>14|-|TRBV3-1|TRBJ1-1|many
CASSQGDSGTEAFF
TGTGCCAGCAGCCAAGGAGATTCGGGCACTGAAGCTTTCTTT
>15|TRBD1|TRBV18|TRBJ1-6|many
CASSPSTGQNSPLHF
TGTGCCAGCTCACCGTCAACGGGACAGAATTCACCCCTCCACTTT
>15|TRBD1|TRBV7-9|TRBJ2-6|-
CASAQGASRANVLTF
TGTGCCAGCGCTCAGGGGGCGTCTAGGGCCAACGTCCTGACTTTC
>13|-|TRBV5-1|TRBJ2-5|many
CASSYGRAETQYF
TGCGCCAGCAGCTACGGACGTGCGGAGACCCAGTACTTC
>13|-|TRBV29-1|TRBJ2-3|many
CSVPGLRTDTQYF
TGCAGCGTCCCGGGACTCCGCACAGATACGCAGTATTTT
>15|TRBD1|TRBV18|TRBJ1-1|few
CASSPQTGAYLGAFF
TGTGCCAGCTCACCGCAAACAGGGGCATATTTGGGAGCTTTCTTT
>14|TRBD1|TRBV4-2|TRBJ2-7|many
CASSQGTGTDEQYF
TGTGCCAGCAGCCAGGGGACAGGGACGGACGAGCAGTACTTC
>14|TRBD1|TRBV15|TRBJ1-2|-
CATSWKLQGTGYTF
TGTGCCACCAGCTGGAAGTTACAGGGGACTGGCTACACCTTC
>15|TRBD2|TRBV5-1|TRBJ2-1|-
CASSLILAEYNEQFF
TGCGCCAGCAGTCTCATCCTAGCGGAATACAATGAGCAGTTCTTC
>13|-|TRBV20-1|TRBJ2-7|many
CSAPGGSSYEQYF
TGCAGTGCCCCTGGAGGAAGCTCCTACGAGCAGTACTTC
>14|-|TRBV5-1|TRBJ2-3|few
CASSRTDPTDTQYF
TGCGCCAGCAGCCGGACAGACCCGACAGATACGCAGTATTTT
>15|TRBD1|TRBV10-3|TRBJ1-2|few
CAIRSTHRGHLGYTF
TGTGCCATCAGGAGCACCCACAGGGGGCATTTAGGCTACACCTTC
>12|-|TRBV21-1|TRBJ1-2|-
CASSEAAIGYTF
TGTGCCAGCAGCGAGGCAGCCATTGGCTACACCTTC
>14|TRBD2|TRBV20-1|TRBJ2-1|many
CSARPWRGYNEQFF
TGCAGTGCTCGCCCCTGGCGGGGGTACAATGAGCAGTTCTTC
>16|-|TRBV28|TRBJ1-1|many
CASSFQYSNPNTEAFF
TGTGCCAGCAGTTTTCAGTACTCCAACCCGAACACTGAAGCTTTCTTT
>14|-|TRBV5-1|TRBJ2-1|few
CASRTWGPYNEQFF
TGCGCCAGCCGGACGTGGGGGCCCTACAATGAGCAGTTCTTC
>17|TRBD2|TRBV9|TRBJ2-2|many
CASSVGSGGTVTGELFF
TGTGCCAGCAGCGTAGGATCCGGGGGGACGGTTACCGGGGAGCTGTTTTTT
>15|TRBD1|TRBV4-1|TRBJ1-5|few
CASSHLTDRDQPQHF
TGCGCCAGCAGCCACTTGACTGACAGGGACCAGCCCCAGCATTTT
>14|TRBD1|TRBV4-1|TRBJ1-1|many
CASTGGSWDTEAFF
TGCGCCAGCACAGGGGGGTCGTGGGACACTGAAGCTTTCTTT
>16|-|TRBV4-1|TRBJ1-2|many
CASSQGRTLGLYGYTF
TGCGCCAGCAGCCAAGGAAGGACCCTCGGGCTTTATGGCTACACCTTC
>13|-|TRBV20-1|TRBJ1-5|many
CSARDGGNQPQHF
TGCAGTGCTAGAGATGGGGGCAATCAGCCCCAGCATTTT